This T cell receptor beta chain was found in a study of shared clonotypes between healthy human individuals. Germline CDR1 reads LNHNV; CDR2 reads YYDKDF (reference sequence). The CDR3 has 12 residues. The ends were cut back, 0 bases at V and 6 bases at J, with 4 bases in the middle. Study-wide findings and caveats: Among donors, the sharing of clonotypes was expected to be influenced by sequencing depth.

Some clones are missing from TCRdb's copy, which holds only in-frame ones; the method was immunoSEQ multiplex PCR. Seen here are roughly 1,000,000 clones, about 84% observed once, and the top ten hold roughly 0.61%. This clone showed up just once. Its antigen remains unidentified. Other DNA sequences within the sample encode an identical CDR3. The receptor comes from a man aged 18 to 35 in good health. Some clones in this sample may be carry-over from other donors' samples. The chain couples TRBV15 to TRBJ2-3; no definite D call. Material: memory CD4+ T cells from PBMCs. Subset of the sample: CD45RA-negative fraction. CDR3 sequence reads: CATSRDTDTQYF. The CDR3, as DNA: TGTGCCACCAGCAGAGATACCGATACGCAGTATTTT.